The clone carrying this T cell receptor (beta chain) has just one count. The data were taken from a study of shared T cell receptors in the human thymus. Using immunoSEQ multiplex PCR, the repertoire was profiled, and TCRdb retains in-frame clones only, with some absent. The top ten hold 0.0094% of the sample, which has about 660,000 clones, 70% to 90% seen once. The CDR3 length is 16 residues. The germline V gene has CDR1 SGHDN and CDR2 FVKESK. These data also formed part of another study, on human thymus T cells. According to that study: Immunologically healthy infants in Finland undergoing congenital heart defect surgery were the donors. The source of the thymus tissue was resections taken during corrective heart surgery.

This rearrangement joins TRBV14 to TRBJ2-5, with 7 bases lining up with TRBD2. Matching the DNA end better, TRBJ2-7 makes the J call doubtful. This sequence originates from a boy under two years old with a congenital heart defect. Sequenced material: thymocytes. Written as DNA, the CDR3 is TGTGCCAGCAGCCAAGGGACGGCTAGCGGACCCTACGAGCAGTACTTC. It codes for CASSQGTASGPYEQYF.